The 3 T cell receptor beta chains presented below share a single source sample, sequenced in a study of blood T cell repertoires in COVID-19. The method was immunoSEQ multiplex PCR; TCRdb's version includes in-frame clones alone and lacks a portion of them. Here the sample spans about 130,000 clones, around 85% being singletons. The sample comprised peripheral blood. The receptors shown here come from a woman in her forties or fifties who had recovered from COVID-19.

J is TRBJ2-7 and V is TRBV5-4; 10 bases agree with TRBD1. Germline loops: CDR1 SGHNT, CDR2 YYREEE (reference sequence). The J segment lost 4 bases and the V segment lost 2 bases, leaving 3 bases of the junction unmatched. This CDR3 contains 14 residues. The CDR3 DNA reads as TGTGCCAGCAGCTTTCCGGGACAGGGGTACGAGCAGTACTTC. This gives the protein CASSFPGQGYEQYF.

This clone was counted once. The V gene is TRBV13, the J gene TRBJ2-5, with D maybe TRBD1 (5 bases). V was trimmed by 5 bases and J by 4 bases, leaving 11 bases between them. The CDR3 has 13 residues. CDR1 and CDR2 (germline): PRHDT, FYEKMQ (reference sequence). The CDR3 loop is CASSVRDLETQYF. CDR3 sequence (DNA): TGTGCCAGCAGCGTCAGGGATTTAGAGACCCAGTACTTC.

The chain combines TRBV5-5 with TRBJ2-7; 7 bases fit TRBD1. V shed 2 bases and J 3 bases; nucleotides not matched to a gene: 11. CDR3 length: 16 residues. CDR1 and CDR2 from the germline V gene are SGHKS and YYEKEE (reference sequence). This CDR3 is CASSFLSGTESYEQYF. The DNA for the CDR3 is TGTGCCAGCAGCTTCCTCTCCGGGACAGAAAGCTACGAGCAGTACTTC.